This TCR beta chain is drawn from a study of T cells in Graves' hyperthyroidism and ophthalmopathy. Amplified TCR beta CDR3 regions derived from RNA transcripts. When the TCR CDR3 underwent first-round RT-PCR, the HTBI primer set was used. MiXCR, run by TCRdb on the multiplex PCR reads, gives a single entry per CDR3 protein. The sample carries hundreds of thousands of distinct CDR3 sequences, approximately 17% recorded once. Germline-derived CDR1 and CDR2 are LGHDT and YNNKEL (reference sequence). V shed 1 base and J shed 7 bases, with 13 bases lying between them. The CDR3 has 14 residues. This clonotype was observed a handful of times.

This sequence joins TRBV3-1 and TRBJ1-2; a weak D match, TRBD1 (5 bases). The sequencing input was blood. The TCR sequence derives from a woman aged 18-29 years with Graves' ophthalmopathy. As DNA, the CDR3 is TGTGCCAGCAGCCAAGGGGCCCAGGGAGCTGGCTACACCTTC. It codes for CASSQGAQGAGYTF. Full variable domain (outside the CDR3, taken from reference TRBV3-1 and TRBJ1-2): DTAVSQTPKYLVTQMGNDKSIKCEQNLGHDTMYWYKQDSKKFLKIMFSYNNKELIINETVPNRFSPKSPDKAHLNLHINSLELGDSAVYFCASSQGAQGAGYTFGSGTRLTVV.